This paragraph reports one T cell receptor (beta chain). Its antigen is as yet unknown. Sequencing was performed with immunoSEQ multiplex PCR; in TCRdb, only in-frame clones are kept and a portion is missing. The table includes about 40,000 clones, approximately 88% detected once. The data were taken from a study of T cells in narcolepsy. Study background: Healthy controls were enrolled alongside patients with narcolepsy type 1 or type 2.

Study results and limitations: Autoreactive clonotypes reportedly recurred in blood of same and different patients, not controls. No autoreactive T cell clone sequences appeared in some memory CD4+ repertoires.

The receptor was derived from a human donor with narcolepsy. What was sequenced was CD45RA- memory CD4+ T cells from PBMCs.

CDR3 loop: CASSPSAANTGELFF. The DNA for the CDR3 is TGTGCCAGTAGTCCATCGGCAGCGAACACCGGGGAGCTGTTTTTT. J is TRBJ2-2 and V is TRBV19; no reliable D call. The V end lost 5 bases, the J end lost 0 bases, and 10 bases lay between the germline ends. There are 15 residues in the CDR3. Germline V gives CDR1 LNHDA, CDR2 SQIVND (reference sequence).